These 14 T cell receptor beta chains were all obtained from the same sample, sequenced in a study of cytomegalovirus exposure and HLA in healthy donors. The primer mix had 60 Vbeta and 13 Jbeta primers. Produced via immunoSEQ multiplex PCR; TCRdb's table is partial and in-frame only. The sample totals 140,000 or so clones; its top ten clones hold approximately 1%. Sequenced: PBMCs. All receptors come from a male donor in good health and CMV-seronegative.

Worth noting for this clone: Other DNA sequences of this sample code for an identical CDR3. The CDR3 DNA follows: TGCGCCAGCAGCCCCGGGACAGGGAACACCGGGGAGCTGTTTTTT. It yields the protein CASSPGTGNTGELFF. This chain connects TRBV5-1 to TRBJ2-2; 8 nucleotides line up with TRBD1. The CDR3 runs to 15 residues. Trimming took 4 bases from V and 1 from J; bases not matched to a gene: 3. From germline, CDR1 is SGHRS and CDR2 YFSETQ.

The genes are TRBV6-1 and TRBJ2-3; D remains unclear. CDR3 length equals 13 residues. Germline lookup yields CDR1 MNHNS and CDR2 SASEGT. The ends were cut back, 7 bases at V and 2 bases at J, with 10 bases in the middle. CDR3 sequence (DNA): TGTGCCAGCAACTTGATCGCCACAGATACGCAGTATTTT. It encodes CASNLIATDTQYF.

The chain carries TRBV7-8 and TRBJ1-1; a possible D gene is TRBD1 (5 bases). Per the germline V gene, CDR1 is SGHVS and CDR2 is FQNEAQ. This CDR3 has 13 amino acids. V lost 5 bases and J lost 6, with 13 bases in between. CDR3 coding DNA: TGTGCCAGCAGCCTCATCCCAGGGTCTGAAGCTTTCTTT. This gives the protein CASSLIPGSEAFF.

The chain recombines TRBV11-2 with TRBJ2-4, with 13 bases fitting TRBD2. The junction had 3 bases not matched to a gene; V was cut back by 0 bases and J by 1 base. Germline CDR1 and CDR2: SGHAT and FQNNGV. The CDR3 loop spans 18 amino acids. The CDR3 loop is CASSLEGLAGKAKNIQYF. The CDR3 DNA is TGTGCCAGCAGCTTAGAGGGACTAGCGGGAAAGGCCAAAAACATTCAGTACTTC.

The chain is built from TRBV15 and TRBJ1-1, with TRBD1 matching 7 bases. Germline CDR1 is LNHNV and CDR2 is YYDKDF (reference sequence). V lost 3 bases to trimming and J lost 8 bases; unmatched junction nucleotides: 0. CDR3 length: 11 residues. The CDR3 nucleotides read TGTGCCACCAGCAGGACAGGGGAAGCTTTCTTT. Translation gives CATSRTGEAFF.

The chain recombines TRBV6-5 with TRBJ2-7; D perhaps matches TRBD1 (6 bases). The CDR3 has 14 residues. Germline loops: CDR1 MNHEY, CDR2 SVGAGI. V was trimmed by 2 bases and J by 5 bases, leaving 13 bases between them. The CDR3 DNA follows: TGTGCCAGCAGTTACGGTCAGGGGAGACACGAGCAGTACTTC. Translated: CASSYGQGRHEQYF.

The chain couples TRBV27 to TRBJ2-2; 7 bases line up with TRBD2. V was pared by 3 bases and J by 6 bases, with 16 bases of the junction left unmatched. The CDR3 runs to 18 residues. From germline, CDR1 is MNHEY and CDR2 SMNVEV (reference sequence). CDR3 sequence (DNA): TGTGCCAGCAGTTTTAGGAGCGGGGACCTCCGAGGCGCCGGGGAGCTGTTTTTT. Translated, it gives CASSFRSGDLRGAGELFF.

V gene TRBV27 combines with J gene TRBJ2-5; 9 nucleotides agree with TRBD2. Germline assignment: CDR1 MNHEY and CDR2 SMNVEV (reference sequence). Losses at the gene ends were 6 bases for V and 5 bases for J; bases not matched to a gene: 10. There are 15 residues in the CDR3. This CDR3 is CASSPWAGGQETQYF. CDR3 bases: TGTGCCAGCAGCCCGTGGGCGGGAGGGCAGGAGACCCAGTACTTC.

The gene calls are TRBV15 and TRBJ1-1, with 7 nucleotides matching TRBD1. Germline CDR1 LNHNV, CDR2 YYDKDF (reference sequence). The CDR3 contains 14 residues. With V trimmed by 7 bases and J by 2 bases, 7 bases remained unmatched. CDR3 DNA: TGTGCCACCAACAGGGGAGGGCCTAACACTGAAGCTTTCTTT. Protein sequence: CATNRGGPNTEAFF.

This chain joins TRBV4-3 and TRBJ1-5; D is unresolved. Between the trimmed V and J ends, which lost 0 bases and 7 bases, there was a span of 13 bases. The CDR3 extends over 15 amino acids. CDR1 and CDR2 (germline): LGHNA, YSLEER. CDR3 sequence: CASSQDWRAGQPQHF. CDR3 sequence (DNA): TGCGCCAGCAGCCAAGATTGGAGGGCAGGCCAGCCCCAGCATTTT.

The CDR3 reads CASSLVRTGVYNEQFF. The CDR3 DNA reads as TGCGCCAGCAGCTTGGTGAGGACAGGCGTCTACAATGAGCAGTTCTTC. The chain recombines TRBV5-1 with TRBJ2-1; 7 bases match TRBD1. V lost 0 bases, J lost 3 bases, and 6 bases stayed unmatched. The CDR3 extends over 16 amino acids. Germline V gene lookup returns CDR1 SGHRS and CDR2 YFSETQ.

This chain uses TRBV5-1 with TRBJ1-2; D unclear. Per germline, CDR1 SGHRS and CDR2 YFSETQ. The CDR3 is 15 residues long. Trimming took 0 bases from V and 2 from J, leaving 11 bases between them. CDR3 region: CASSLGAGWNYGYTF. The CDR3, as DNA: TGCGCCAGCAGCTTGGGGGCAGGATGGAACTATGGCTACACCTTC.

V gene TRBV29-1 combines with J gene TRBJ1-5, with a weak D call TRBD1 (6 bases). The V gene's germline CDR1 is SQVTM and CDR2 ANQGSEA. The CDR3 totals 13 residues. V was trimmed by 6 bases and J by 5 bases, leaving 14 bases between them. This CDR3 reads CSVGAGWDQPQHF. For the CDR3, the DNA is TGCAGCGTGGGGGCAGGGTGGGATCAGCCCCAGCATTTT. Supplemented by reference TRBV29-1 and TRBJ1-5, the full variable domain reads SAVISQKPSRDICQRGTSLTIQCQVDSQVTMMFWYRQQPGQSLTLIATANQGSEATYESGFVIDKFPISRPNLTFSTLTVSNMSPEDSSIYLCSVGAGWDQPQHFGDGTRLSIL.

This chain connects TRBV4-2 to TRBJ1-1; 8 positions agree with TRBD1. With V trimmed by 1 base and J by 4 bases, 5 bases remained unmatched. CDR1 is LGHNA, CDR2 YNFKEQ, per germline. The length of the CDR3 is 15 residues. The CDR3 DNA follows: TGTGCCAGCAGCCAAGCAGGACAGGGTATCACTGAAGCTTTCTTT. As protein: CASSQAGQGITEAFF.